This T cell receptor (beta chain) emerged from a study of T cell responses to AZD1222 COVID-19 vaccine. Whole-study findings and limits: Possibly, clonal diversity was underestimated; donors were largely white British and included more females. Vaccination with two AZD1222 doses was followed by a rise in Spike-specific TCR breadth and depth. Repertoires in all cases were sampled only once the peak T cell response had passed.

Comment on this clone: Its antigen is not known.

Germline lookup yields CDR1 SGHTA and CDR2 FQGTGA. The V end lost 3 bases, the J end lost 0 bases, and 15 bases lay between the germline ends. The CDR3 length is 17 residues. Investigators merged groups given second doses at roughly 4 or roughly 12 weeks. This table comes from immunoSEQ multiplex PCR, and its TCRdb copy is limited to in-frame clones, with some not included. Of under 200,000 clones in the sample, roughly nine tenths were seen once. This clonotype originated in an adult who received the AZD1222 COVID-19 vaccine. J is TRBJ2-1 and V is TRBV7-3, with a tentative D call TRBD2 (6 bases). This material consisted of peripheral blood, taken 28 days after the second AZD1222 dose. In nucleotides, the CDR3 is TGTGCCAGCAGCTTCCCGGTTGACGGGAGCTCCTACAATGAGCAGTTCTTC. Translated: CASSFPVDGSSYNEQFF.